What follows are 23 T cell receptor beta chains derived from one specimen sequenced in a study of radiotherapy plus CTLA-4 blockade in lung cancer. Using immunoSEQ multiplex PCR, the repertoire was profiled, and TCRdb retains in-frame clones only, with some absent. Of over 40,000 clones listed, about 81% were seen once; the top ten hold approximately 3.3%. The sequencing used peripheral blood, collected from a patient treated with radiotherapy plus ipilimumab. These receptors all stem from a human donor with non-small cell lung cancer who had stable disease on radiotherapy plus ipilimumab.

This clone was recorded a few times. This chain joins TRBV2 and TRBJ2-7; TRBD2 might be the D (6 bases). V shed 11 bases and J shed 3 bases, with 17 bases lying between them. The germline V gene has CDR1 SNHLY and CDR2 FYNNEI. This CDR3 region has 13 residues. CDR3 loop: CAYSRGKSYEQYF. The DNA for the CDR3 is TGTGCCTATTCGCGGGGAAAGAGCTACGAGCAGTACTTC.

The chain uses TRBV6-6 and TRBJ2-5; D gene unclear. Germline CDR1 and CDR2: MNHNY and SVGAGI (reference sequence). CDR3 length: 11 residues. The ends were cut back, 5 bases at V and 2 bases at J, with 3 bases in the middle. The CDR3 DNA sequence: TGTGCCAGCAGTCAACAAGAGACCCAGTACTTC. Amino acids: CASSQQETQYF.

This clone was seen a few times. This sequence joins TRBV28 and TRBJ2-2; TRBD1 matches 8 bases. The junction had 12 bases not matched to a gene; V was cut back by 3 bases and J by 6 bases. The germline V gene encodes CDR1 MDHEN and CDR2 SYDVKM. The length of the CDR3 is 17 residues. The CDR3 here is CASSFGQGARQAGELFF. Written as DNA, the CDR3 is TGTGCCAGCAGTTTTGGCCAGGGGGCGCGTCAAGCCGGGGAGCTGTTTTTT.

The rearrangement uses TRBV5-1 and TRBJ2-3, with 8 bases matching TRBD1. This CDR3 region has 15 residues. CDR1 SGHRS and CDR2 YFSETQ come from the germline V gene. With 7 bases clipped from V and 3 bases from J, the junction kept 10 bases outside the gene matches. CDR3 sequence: CASSNRGEGTDTQYF. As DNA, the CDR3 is TGCGCCAGCTCGAACAGGGGGGAAGGGACAGATACGCAGTATTTT.

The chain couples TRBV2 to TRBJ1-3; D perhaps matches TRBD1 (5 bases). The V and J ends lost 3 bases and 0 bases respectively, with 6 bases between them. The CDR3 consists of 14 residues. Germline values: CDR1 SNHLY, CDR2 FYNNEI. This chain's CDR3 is CASSETASGNTIYF. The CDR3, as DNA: TGTGCCAGCAGTGAGACAGCCTCTGGAAACACCATATATTTT.

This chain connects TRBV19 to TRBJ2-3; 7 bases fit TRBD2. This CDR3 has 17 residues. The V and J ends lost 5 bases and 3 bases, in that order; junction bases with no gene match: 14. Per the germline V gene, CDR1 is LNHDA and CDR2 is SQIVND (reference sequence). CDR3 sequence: CASSVPVGLEETDTQYF. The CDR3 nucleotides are TGTGCCAGTAGTGTTCCAGTCGGACTAGAAGAGACAGATACGCAGTATTTT.

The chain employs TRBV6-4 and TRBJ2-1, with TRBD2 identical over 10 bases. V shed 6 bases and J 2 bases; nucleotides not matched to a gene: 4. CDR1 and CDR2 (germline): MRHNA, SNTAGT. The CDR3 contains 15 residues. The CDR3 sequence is CASSLLAGTYNEQFF. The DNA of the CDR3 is TGTGCCAGCAGCTTACTAGCGGGAACCTACAATGAGCAGTTCTTC.

CDR3 bases: TGTGCCAGCAGCTTGGATGCGGGAGGGCAAGAGACCCAGTACTTC. The encoded protein is CASSLDAGGQETQYF. The V and J genes are TRBV7-2 and TRBJ2-5, with 9 bases identical to TRBD2. V gave up 3 bases and J gave up 2 bases; unmatched junction bases: 4. Germline CDR1 SGHTA, CDR2 FQGNSA. The CDR3 has 15 amino acids.

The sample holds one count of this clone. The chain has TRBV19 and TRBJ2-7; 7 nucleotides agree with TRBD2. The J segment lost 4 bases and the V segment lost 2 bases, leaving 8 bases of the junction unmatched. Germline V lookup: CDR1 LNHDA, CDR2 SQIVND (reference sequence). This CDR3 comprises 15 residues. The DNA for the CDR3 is TGTGCCAGTAGTATATACGGCGGGAGCAGATACGAGCAGTACTTC. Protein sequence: CASSIYGGSRYEQYF.

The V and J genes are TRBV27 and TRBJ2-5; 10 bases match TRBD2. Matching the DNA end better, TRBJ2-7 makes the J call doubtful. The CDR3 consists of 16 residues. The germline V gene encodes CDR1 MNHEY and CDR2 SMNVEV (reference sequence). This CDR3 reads CASSGLAGVGFYEQYF. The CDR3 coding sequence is TGTGCCAGCAGTGGGCTAGCGGGAGTCGGTTTTTACGAGCAGTACTTC.

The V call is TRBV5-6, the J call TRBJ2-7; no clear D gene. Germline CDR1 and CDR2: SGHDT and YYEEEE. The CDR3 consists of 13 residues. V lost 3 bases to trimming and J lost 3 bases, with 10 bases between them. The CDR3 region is CASSYGVGYEQYF. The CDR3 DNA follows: TGTGCCAGCAGCTACGGAGTGGGCTACGAGCAGTACTTC.

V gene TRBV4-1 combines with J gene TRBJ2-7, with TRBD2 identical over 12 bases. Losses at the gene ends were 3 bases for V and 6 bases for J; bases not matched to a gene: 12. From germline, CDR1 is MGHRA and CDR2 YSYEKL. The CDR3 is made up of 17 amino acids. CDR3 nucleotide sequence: TGCGCCAGCAGCCAGGACCAAAGGCTAGCGGGAGGGGGCGAGCAGTACTTC. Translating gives CASSQDQRLAGGGEQYF.

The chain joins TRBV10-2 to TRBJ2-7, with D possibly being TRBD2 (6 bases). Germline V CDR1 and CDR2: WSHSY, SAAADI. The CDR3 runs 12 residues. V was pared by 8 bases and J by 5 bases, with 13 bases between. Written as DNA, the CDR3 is TGCGCCAGCCATGAGGGCGGGAACGAGCAGTACTTC. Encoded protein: CASHEGGNEQYF.

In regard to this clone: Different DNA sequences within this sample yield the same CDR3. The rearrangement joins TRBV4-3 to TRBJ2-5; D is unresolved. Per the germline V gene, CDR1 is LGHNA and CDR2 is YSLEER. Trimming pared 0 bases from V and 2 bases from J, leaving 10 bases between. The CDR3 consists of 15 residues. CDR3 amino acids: CASSQDLRPQETQYF. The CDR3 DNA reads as TGCGCCAGCAGCCAAGATCTCAGGCCTCAAGAGACCCAGTACTTC.

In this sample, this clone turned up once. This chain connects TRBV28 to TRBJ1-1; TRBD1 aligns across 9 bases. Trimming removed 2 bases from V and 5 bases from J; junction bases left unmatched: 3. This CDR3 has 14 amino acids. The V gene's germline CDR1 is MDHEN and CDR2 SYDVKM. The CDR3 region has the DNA TGTGCCAGCAGTTTAACAGGGGGCGGAACTGAAGCTTTCTTT. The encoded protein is CASSLTGGGTEAFF.

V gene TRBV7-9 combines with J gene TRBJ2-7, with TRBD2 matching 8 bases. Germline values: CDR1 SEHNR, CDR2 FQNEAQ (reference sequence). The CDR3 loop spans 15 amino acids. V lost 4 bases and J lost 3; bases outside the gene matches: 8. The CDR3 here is CASSSYSGAGYEQYF. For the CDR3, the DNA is TGTGCCAGCAGCTCCTATAGCGGGGCGGGCTACGAGCAGTACTTC.

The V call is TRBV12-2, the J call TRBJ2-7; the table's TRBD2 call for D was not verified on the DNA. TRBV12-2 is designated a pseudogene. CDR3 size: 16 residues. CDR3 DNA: TGTGCAAGTCGCGTAGTAACCGGGAGGCTACGATGGGAGCAGTACTTC. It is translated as CASRVVTGRLRWEQYF.

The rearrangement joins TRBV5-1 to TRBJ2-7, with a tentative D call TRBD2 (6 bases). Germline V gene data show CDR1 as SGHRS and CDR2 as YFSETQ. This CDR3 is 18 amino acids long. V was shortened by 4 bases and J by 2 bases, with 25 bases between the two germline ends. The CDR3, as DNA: TGCGCCAGCAGCCCGGGACTCGCGTGGGTCACTCGCACCTACGAGCAGTACTTC. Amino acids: CASSPGLAWVTRTYEQYF.

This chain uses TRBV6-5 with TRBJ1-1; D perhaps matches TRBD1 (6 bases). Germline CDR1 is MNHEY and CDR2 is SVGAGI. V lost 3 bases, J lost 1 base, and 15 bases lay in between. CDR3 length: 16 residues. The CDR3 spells CASSYRAGAGNTEAFF. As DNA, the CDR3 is TGTGCCAGCAGTTATAGGGCAGGGGCGGGGAACACTGAAGCTTTCTTT.

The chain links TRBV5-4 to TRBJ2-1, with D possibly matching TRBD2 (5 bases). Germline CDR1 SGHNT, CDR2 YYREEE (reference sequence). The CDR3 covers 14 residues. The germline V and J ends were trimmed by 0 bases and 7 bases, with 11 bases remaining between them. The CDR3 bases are TGTGCCAGCAGCTTGGCCGGACTCTTTAATGAGCAGTTCTTC. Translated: CASSLAGLFNEQFF.

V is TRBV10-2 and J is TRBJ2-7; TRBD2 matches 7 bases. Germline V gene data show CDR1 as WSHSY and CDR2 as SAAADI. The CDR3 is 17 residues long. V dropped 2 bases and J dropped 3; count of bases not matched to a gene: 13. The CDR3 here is CASSEGAGETSVYEQYF. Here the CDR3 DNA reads TGCGCCAGCAGTGAGGGGGCGGGGGAGACAAGCGTCTACGAGCAGTACTTC.

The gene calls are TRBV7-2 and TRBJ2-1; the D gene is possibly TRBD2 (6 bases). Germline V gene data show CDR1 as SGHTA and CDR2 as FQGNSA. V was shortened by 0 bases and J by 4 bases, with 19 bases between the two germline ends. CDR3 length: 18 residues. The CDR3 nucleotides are TGTGCCAGCAGCTTAGCTCGTTTAGCGGCGCCTCTTTACAATGAGCAGTTCTTC. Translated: CASSLARLAAPLYNEQFF.

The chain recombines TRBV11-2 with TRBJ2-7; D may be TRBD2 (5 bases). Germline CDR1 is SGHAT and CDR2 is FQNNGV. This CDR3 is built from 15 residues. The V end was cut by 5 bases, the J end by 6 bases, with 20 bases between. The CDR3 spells CASSPGRAKASEQYF. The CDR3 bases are TGTGCCAGCAGCCCGGGAAGGGCGAAGGCTTCCGAGCAGTACTTC.